The next 11 T cell receptor beta chains were all read from a single sample in a study of blood T cell repertoires in COVID-19. Profiling relied on immunoSEQ multiplex PCR, and the TCRdb table lists in-frame clones only, not all of them. The sample has 200,000 to 300,000 clones; about 84% are singletons. The source material was peripheral blood. The receptors originated from a man at least 80 years old with acute or convalescent COVID-19.

The chain has TRBV29-1 and TRBJ1-2, with no clear D. V was pared by 4 bases and J by 1 base, with 7 bases between. The germline gives CDR1 SQVTM, CDR2 ANQGSEA. The CDR3 has 12 residues. The CDR3 sequence: CSVVSLNYGYTF. CDR3 nucleotide sequence: TGCAGCGTTGTGTCCCTTAACTATGGCTACACCTTC.

The chain is built from TRBV3-1 (or the pseudogene TRBV3-2) and TRBJ2-7, with a possible D match to TRBD2 (5 bases). V dropped 1 base and J dropped 2 bases, with 6 bases sitting between them. CDR1 is LGHDT and CDR2 is YNNKEL in the germline V gene (reference sequence). The length of the CDR3 is 13 residues. The CDR3 is CASSQGRTYEQYF. The CDR3 DNA follows: TGTGCCAGCAGCCAAGGGAGGACCTACGAGCAGTACTTC.

This rearrangement joins TRBV4-2 to TRBJ1-2, with 9 positions matching TRBD1. CDR1 is LGHNA and CDR2 is YNFKEQ in the germline V gene. The CDR3 is made up of 16 amino acids. The ends lost 1 base at V and 8 bases at J; junction bases unmatched: 11. The CDR3, as DNA: TGTGCCAGCAGCCAAGTAGGGGGACAGGGTTTAAGCGGCTACACCTTC. Translation gives CASSQVGGQGLSGYTF.

The gene calls are TRBV27 and TRBJ2-2, with D perhaps matching TRBD1 (5 bases). V was trimmed by 4 bases and J by 5 bases, leaving 14 bases between them. Germline V lookup: CDR1 MNHEY, CDR2 SMNVEV (reference sequence). This CDR3 comprises 15 residues. The CDR3 spells CASSWGAVSTGELFF. Here the CDR3 DNA reads TGTGCCAGCAGTTGGGGCGCAGTGAGTACCGGGGAGCTGTTTTTT.

The chain has TRBV5-1 and TRBJ1-6; D is unclear. Germline lookup yields CDR1 SGHRS and CDR2 YFSETQ. The V end lost 0 bases, the J end lost 10 bases, and 14 bases lay between the germline ends. The CDR3 is 15 residues long. The DNA for the CDR3 is TGCGCCAGCAGCTTGGCCGGTCAGGAACGATCACCCCTCCACTTT. Its translation is CASSLAGQERSPLHF.

The chain recombines TRBV10-2 with TRBJ1-5; D uncertain. Looked up from germline, CDR1 is WSHSY and CDR2 is SAAADI. This CDR3 region has 13 residues. V dropped 8 bases and J dropped 5 bases, with 13 bases sitting between them. The CDR3 is CASEERNDQPQHF. CDR3 in DNA: TGCGCCAGCGAGGAAAGGAATGATCAGCCCCAGCATTTT.

The chain uses TRBV7-2 and TRBJ2-3; 7 bases are shared with TRBD2. V trimming: 1 base; J trimming: 3 bases; junction bases outside the gene matches: 4. The CDR3 length is 15 residues. Looked up from germline, CDR1 is SGHTA and CDR2 is FQGNSA. The CDR3 loop is CASSLGSGATDTQYF. CDR3 in DNA: TGTGCCAGCAGCTTAGGGAGCGGGGCAACAGATACGCAGTATTTT.

The genes are TRBV6-6 and TRBJ2-1; 9 bases line up with TRBD2. CDR1 MNHNY and CDR2 SVGAGI come from the germline V gene (reference sequence). J gave up 6 bases and V 2 bases, and 8 bases lay outside the gene matches. This CDR3 region has 16 residues. The CDR3: CASSYGSAGGLNEQFF. CDR3 coding DNA: TGTGCCAGCAGTTACGGTTCAGCGGGGGGACTCAATGAGCAGTTCTTC.

This clone was detected only a few times. The junction and the germline gene differ at one end; a read error may be behind it. CDR3: CASSQAGLVRDF. The CDR3 DNA reads TGTGCCAGCAGCCAAGCTGGACTAGTTAGGGACTTC. The rearrangement joins TRBV14 to TRBJ2-5, with 7 bases fitting TRBD2. Germline lookup yields CDR1 SGHDN and CDR2 FVKESK. This CDR3 is 12 amino acids long.

This clone was observed a single time. The rearrangement uses TRBV5-5 and TRBJ2-1; TRBD1 matches at 12 bases. The CDR3 consists of 15 residues. V lost 4 bases, J lost 7 bases, and 6 bases stayed unmatched. Per the germline V gene, CDR1 is SGHKS and CDR2 is YYEKEE (reference sequence). DNA of the CDR3: TGTGCCAGCAGCCCGGGACAGGGGGCGTGGAATGAGCAGTTCTTC. Its translation: CASSPGQGAWNEQFF.

The chain combines TRBV24-1 with TRBJ2-3; TRBD2 matches at 12 bases. The junction had 4 bases not matched to a gene; V was cut back by 4 bases and J by 3 bases. The germline gives CDR1 KGHDR, CDR2 SFDVKD. The CDR3 has 16 residues. CDR3 loop: CATSDPGTSGTDTQYF. The CDR3 DNA follows: TGTGCCACCAGTGACCCCGGGACTAGCGGGACAGATACGCAGTATTTT.